This T cell receptor beta chain was sequenced for a study of blood T cells in healthy people across ages. Whole-study context: Capture by template switching was about one barcoded beta molecule per two T cells.

It was with a sample-barcoded 5' primer and a J-beta primer mix that a second PCR of roughly 7 to 12 cycles was run. Researchers report that a template-switch adaptor with 12 random nucleotides tagged each cDNA molecule. TCRdb analysed the 5' RACE reads with MiXCR anew, one entry per CDR3 protein. This sample has more than 800,000 distinct CDR3 sequences, with 29% found just once. Germline V lookup: CDR1 SNHLY, CDR2 FYNNEI. V lost 6 bases, J lost 0 bases, and 12 bases lay in between. The CDR3 totals 14 residues. The clonotype comes from an elderly woman in good health. The sample comprised blood. The V gene is TRBV2, the J gene TRBJ2-7, with a tentative D call TRBD2 (6 bases). The CDR3 DNA reads as TGTGCCAGCAGACCGGGACTCAGCTCCTACGAGCAGTACTTC. Translating it yields CASRPGLSSYEQYF. The full variable domain, with the rest looked up from reference TRBV2 and TRBJ2-7, is EPEVTQTPSHQVTQMGQEVILRCVPISNHLYFYWYRQILGQKVEFLVSFYNNEISEKSEIFDDQFSVERPDGSNFTLKIRSTKLEDSAMYFCASRPGLSSYEQYFGPGTRLTVT.